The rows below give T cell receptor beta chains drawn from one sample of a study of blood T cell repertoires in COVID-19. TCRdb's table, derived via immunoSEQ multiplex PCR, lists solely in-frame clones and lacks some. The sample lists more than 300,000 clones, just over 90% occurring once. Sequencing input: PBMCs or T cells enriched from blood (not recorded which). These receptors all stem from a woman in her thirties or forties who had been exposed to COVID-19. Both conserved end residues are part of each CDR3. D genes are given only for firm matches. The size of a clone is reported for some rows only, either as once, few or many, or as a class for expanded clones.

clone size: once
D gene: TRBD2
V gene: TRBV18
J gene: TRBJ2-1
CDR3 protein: CASSPGAGGREQFF
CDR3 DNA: TGTGCCAGCTCACCCGGAGCGGGGGGGCGAGAGCAGTTCTTC

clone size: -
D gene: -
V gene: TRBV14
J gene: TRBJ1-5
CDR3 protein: CASSEAGVTQPQHF
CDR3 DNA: TGTGCCAGCAGCGAGGCGGGGGTCACCCAGCCCCAGCATTTT

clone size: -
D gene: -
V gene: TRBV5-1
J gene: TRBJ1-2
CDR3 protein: CASSLLGNYGYTF
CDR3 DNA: TGCGCCAGCAGCTTGCTAGGAAACTATGGCTACACCTTC

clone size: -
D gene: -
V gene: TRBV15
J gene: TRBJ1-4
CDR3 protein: CATRYRVGEKLFF
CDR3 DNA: TGTGCCACCAGATACAGGGTGGGGGAAAAACTGTTTTTT

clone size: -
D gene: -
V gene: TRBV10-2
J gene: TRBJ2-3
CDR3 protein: CASSEGGPLTRDTQYF
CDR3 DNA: TGCGCCAGCAGTGAAGGAGGGCCACTCACCAGGGATACGCAGTATTTT

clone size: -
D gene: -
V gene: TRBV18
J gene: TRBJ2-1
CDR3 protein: CASSKLGGYNEQFF
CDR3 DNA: TGTGCCAGCTCGAAACTAGGTGGCTACAATGAGCAGTTCTTC

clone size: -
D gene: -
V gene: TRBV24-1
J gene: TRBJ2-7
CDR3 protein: CATSDGSYEQYF
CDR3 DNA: TGTGCCACCAGTGACGGCTCCTACGAGCAGTACTTC

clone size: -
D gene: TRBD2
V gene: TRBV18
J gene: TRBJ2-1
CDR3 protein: CASSPPLAGVSPRVPNYNEQFF
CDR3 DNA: TGTGCCAGCTCACCACCGCTTGCGGGAGTATCCCCGAGAGTACCCAACTACAATGAGCAGTTCTTC

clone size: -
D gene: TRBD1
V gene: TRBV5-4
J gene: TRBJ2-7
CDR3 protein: CASSSRDRGHEQYF
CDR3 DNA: TGTGCCAGCAGCTCCCGGGACAGGGGCCACGAGCAGTACTTC

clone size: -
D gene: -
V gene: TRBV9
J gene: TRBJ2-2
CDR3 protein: CASSVLGGPLPDGELFF
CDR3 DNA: TGTGCCAGCAGCGTACTAGGGGGACCCCTCCCGGACGGGGAGCTGTTTTTT

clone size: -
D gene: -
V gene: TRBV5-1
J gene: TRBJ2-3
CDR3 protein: CASSGTGRSTDTQYF
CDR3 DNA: TGCGCCAGCAGCGGAACCGGGAGAAGCACAGATACGCAGTATTTT

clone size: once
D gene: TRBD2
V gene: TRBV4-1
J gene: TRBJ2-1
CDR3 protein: CASSQIPRQRGYNEQFF
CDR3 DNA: TGCGCCAGCAGCCAAATACCCCGTCAGCGGGGTTACAATGAGCAGTTCTTC

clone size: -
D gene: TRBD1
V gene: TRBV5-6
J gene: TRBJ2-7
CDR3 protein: CASSFGFRDSFYEQYF
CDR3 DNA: TGTGCCAGCAGCTTTGGATTCCGGGACAGCTTCTACGAGCAGTACTTC

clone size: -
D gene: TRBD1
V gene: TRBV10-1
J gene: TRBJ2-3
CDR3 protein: CASSLGQGAADTQYF
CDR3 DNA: TGCGCCAGCAGCTTGGGACAGGGGGCGGCAGATACGCAGTATTTT

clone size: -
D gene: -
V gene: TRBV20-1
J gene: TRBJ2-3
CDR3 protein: CSASLPWTKSDTQYF
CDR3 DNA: TGCAGTGCTAGTCTCCCCTGGACAAAATCAGATACGCAGTATTTT

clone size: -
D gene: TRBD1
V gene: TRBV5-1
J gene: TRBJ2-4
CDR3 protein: CASSLERGQDIQYF
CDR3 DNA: TGCGCCAGCAGCTTGGAAAGGGGGCAAGACATTCAGTACTTC

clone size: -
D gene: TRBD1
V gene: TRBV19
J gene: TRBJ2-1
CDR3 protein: CASSPGQGYGGSYNEQFF
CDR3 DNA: TGTGCCAGTAGCCCGGGACAGGGTTATGGGGGTTCGTACAATGAGCAGTTCTTC

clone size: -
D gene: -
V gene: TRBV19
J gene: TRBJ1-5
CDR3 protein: CASSHGADYSNQPQHF
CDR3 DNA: TGTGCCAGTAGCCATGGAGCGGATTATAGCAATCAGCCCCAGCATTTT

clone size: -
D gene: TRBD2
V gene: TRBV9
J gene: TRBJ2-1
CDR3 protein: CASSVVGSGGPVDNEQFF
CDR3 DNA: TGTGCCAGCAGCGTAGTTGGCAGCGGGGGGCCCGTGGACAATGAGCAGTTCTTC

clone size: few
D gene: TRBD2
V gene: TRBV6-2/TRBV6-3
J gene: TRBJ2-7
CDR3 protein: CASSYGTSSYEQYF
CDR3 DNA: TGTGCCAGCAGTTACGGGACTAGCTCCTACGAGCAGTACTTC